Sequencing of this TCR beta chain was carried out in a study of T cells in Graves' hyperthyroidism and ophthalmopathy. There are many counts of this clonotype. RNA transcripts gave rise to amplified TCR beta CDR3 regions. The TCR CDR3 first-round RT-PCR relied on the HTBI primer set. TCRdb processed the multiplex PCR reads anew with MiXCR; each CDR3 protein has one entry. The table has about 610,000 distinct CDR3 sequences, roughly 14% seen once; the top ten hold over 3.5%. V dropped 6 bases and J dropped 3 bases, with 8 bases sitting between them. CDR3 length: 12 amino acids. This clonotype was obtained from a woman in her 40s with Graves' ophthalmopathy. Input material: blood. The chain combines TRBV12-3 or TRBV12-4 with TRBJ1-1; D remains unclear. CDR3 loop: CASRYADTEAFF. The CDR3 DNA is TGTGCCAGCAGGTACGCGGACACTGAAGCTTTCTTT.